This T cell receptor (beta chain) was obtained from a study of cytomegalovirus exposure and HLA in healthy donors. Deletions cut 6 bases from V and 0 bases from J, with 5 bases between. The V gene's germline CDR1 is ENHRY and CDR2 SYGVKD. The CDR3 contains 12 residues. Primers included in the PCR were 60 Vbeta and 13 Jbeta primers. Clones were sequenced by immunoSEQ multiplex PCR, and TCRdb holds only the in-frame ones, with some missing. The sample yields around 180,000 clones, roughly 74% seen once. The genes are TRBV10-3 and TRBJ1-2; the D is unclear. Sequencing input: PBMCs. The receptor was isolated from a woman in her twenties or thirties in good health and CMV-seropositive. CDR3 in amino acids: CAISSPNYGYTF. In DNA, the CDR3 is TGTGCCATCAGCTCCCCTAACTATGGCTACACCTTC.